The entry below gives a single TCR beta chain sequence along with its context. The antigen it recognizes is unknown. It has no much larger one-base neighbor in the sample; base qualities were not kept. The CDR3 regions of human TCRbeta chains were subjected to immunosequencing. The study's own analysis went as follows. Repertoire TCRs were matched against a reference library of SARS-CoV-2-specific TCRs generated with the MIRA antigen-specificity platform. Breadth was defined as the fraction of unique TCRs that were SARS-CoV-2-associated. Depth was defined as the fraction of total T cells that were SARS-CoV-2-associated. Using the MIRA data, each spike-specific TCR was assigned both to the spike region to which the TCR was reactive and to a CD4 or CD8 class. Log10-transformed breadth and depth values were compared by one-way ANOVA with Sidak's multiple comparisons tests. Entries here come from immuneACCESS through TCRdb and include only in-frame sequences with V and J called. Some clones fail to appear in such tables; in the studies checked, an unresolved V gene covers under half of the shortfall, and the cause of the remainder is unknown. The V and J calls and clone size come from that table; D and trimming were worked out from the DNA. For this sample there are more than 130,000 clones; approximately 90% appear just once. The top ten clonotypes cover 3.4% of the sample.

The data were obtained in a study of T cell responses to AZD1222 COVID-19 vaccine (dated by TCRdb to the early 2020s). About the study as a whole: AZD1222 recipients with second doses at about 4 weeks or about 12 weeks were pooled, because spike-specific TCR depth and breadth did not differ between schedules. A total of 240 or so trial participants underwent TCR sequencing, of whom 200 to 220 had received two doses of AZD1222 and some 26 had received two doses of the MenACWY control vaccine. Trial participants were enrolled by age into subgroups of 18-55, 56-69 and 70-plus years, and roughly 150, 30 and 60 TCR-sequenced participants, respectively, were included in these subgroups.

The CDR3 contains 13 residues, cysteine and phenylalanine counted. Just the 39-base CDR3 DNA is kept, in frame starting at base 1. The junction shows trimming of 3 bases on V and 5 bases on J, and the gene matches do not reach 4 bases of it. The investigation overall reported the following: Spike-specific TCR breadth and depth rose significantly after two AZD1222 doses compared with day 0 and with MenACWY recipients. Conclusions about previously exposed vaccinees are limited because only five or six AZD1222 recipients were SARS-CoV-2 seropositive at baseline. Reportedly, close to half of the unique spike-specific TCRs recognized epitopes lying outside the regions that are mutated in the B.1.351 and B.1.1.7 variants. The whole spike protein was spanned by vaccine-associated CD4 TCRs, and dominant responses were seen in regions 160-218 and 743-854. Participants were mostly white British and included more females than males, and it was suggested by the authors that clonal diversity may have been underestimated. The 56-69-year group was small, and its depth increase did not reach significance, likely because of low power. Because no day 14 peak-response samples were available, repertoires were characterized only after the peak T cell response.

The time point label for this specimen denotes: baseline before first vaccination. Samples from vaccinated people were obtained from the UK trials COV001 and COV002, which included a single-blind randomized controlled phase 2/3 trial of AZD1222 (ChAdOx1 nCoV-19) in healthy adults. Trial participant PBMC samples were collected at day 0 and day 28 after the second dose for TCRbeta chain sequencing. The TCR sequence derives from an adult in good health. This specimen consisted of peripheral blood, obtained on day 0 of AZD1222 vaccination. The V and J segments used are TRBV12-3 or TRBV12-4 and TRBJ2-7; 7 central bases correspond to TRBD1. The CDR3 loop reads CASSLRQGNEQYF. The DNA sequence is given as TGTGCCAGCAGTTTGAGACAGGGTAACGAGCAGTACTTC.